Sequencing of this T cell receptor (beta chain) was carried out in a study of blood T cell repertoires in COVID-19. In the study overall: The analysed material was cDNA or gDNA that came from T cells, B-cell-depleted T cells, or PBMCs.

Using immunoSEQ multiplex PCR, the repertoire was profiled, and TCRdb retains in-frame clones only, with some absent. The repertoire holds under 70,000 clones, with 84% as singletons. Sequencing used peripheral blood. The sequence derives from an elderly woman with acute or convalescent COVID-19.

The CDR3 reads CASSSEVGQAPITEAFF. In nucleotides, the CDR3 is TGTGCCAGCAGCTCAGAAGTTGGACAGGCCCCAATCACTGAAGCTTTCTTT. The chain couples TRBV27 to TRBJ1-1; 7 nucleotides line up with TRBD1. This CDR3 is 17 amino acids long. Trimming at V came to 6 bases and at J to 4 bases, leaving 17 bases not matched to a gene. The germline V gene has CDR1 MNHEY and CDR2 SMNVEV (reference sequence).